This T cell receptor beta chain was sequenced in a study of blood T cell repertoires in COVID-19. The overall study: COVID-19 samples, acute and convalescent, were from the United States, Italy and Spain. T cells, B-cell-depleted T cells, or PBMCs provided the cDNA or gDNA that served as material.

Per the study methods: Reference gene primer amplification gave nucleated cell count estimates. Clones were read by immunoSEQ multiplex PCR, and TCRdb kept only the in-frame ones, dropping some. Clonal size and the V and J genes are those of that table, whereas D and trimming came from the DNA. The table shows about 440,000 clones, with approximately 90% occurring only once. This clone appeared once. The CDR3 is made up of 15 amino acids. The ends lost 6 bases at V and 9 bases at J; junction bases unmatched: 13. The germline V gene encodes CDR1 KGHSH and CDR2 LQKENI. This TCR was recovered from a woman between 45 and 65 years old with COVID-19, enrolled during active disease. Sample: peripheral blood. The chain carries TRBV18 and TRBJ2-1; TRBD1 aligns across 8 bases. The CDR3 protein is CASSPRDRRTGEQFF. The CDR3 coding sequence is TGTGCCAGCTCCCCCCGGGACAGGAGAACGGGTGAGCAGTTCTTC.